This TCR beta chain derives from a study of PD-1 blockade in classical Hodgkin lymphoma. Time point: newly diagnosed, previously untreated cHL patient sample. Purification of CD4+ T cells from thawed PBMCs was achieved by magnetic negative selection. The CDR3 sequence is 15 residues long. TCRdb keeps only in-frame clones here, not all; method: immunoSEQ multiplex PCR. The sample yields around 23,000 clones, roughly 89% seen once. This clonotype was obtained from a human donor with classical Hodgkin lymphoma. The chain joins TRBV21-1 to TRBJ1-1; the tabulated D call, TRBD1, remains unverified against the DNA. TRBV21-1 is deemed a pseudogene. Sequences were obtained from CD4+ T cells from blood. The CDR3 DNA is TGTGCCAGCAGCAAAACCCCAGACATGAACACTGAAGCTTTCTTT. Residues: CASSKTPDMNTEAFF.